Listed below are T cell receptor beta chains from one sample, sequenced in a study of shared clonotypes between healthy human individuals. Clones were sequenced by immunoSEQ multiplex PCR, and TCRdb holds only the in-frame ones, with some missing. The data hold about 180,000 clones, with approximately 92% observed a single time. Sequenced: naive CD4+ T cells sorted from blood. The origin of the receptors is a woman in her 30s in good health. CDR3s include the opening cysteine and the closing phenylalanine or tryptophan. D genes are given only for firm matches. The listing skips clone size in some rows; elsewhere it reads once, few, many or a size class.

d_gene | abundance | j_gene | v_gene | CDR3aa | CDR3nt
TRBD1 | - | TRBJ1-2 | TRBV19 | CASSVLQGVNYGYTF | TGTGCCAGTAGTGTACTGCAGGGGGTAAACTATGGCTACACCTTC
TRBD1 | - | TRBJ1-5 | TRBV18 | CASSPKRQGFNQPQHF | TGTGCCAGCTCACCAAAGAGACAGGGGTTTAATCAGCCCCAGCATTTT
TRBD1 | - | TRBJ1-1 | TRBV6-1 | CASRMTGVSTEAFF | TGTGCCAGCAGGATGACAGGGGTTTCCACTGAAGCTTTCTTT
- | - | TRBJ1-3 | TRBV11-2 | CASSLVAGATGNTIYF | TGTGCCAGCAGCTTAGTGGCAGGGGCGACTGGAAACACCATATATTTT
- | few | TRBJ2-7 | TRBV28 | CASSTYEQYF | TGTGCCAGCAGCACTTACGAGCAGTACTTC
- | - | TRBJ2-5 | TRBV5-1 | CASSLGYQETQYF | TGCGCCAGCAGCTTAGGGTACCAAGAGACCCAGTACTTC
TRBD1 | - | TRBJ1-1 | TRBV28 | CASGPGGLVTEAFF | TGTGCCAGTGGTCCAGGGGGCCTGGTCACTGAAGCTTTCTTT
- | - | TRBJ2-1 | TRBV5-5 | CASSLLTGSTYNEQFF | TGTGCCAGCAGCCTCTTGACAGGTAGTACCTACAATGAGCAGTTCTTC
- | - | TRBJ1-5 | TRBV6-4 | CASSDLAGVQPQHF | TGTGCCAGCAGTGATCTAGCAGGGGTTCAGCCCCAGCATTTT
TRBD2 | - | TRBJ2-5 | TRBV19 | CASSMGSGKGETQYF | TGTGCCAGTAGTATGGGGAGCGGGAAGGGAGAGACCCAGTACTTC
TRBD1 | - | TRBJ1-4 | TRBV7-2 | CASKTGGGEKLFF | TGTGCCAGCAAGACAGGGGGCGGTGAAAAACTGTTTTTT
TRBD2 | - | TRBJ2-7 | TRBV6-6 | CASRGTSGKTSYEQYF | TGTGCCAGCAGGGGGACTAGCGGGAAAACCTCCTACGAGCAGTACTTC
TRBD1 | - | TRBJ2-7 | TRBV10-3 | CASAQGMGYEQYF | TGTGCCAGCGCACAGGGGATGGGCTACGAGCAGTACTTC
- | - | TRBJ2-2 | TRBV28 | CASSLPYTGELFF | TGTGCCAGCAGCCTACCGTATACCGGGGAGCTGTTTTTT
- | once | TRBJ1-5 | TRBV19 | CASSPTVYSNQPQHF | TGTGCCAGTAGTCCGACAGTTTATAGCAATCAGCCCCAGCATTTT
- | - | TRBJ2-7 | TRBV2 | CASSEYEQYF | TGTGCCAGCAGTGAGTACGAGCAGTACTTC
- | - | TRBJ1-2 | TRBV19 | CASSPRDLYGYTF | TGTGCCAGTAGTCCCCGGGACCTCTATGGCTACACCTTC
- | - | TRBJ1-1 | TRBV18 | CASSPGQNTEAFF | TGTGCCAGCTCACCTGGGCAGAACACTGAAGCTTTCTTT
TRBD1 | - | TRBJ1-5 | TRBV19 | CASSLTGANQPQHF | TGTGCCAGTAGTTTGACAGGGGCCAATCAGCCCCAGCATTTT
- | - | TRBJ2-7 | TRBV30 | CAWSVSTWGYEQYF | TGTGCCTGGAGTGTATCTACCTGGGGCTACGAGCAGTACTTC
TRBD1 | - | TRBJ2-7 | TRBV5-1 | CASWTGQKHYYEQYF | TGCGCCAGCTGGACAGGGCAGAAGCACTATTACGAGCAGTACTTC
- | - | TRBJ1-2 | TRBV7-9 | CASSPPTSWSGYGYTF | TGTGCCAGCAGCCCGCCCACATCTTGGTCCGGCTATGGCTACACCTTC
TRBD1 | - | TRBJ1-4 | TRBV6-4 | CASSGQINEKLFF | TGTGCCAGCTCGGGACAGATTAATGAAAAACTGTTTTTT
TRBD1 | - | TRBJ2-7 | TRBV18 | CASSPPRRGQDPSYEQYF | TGTGCCAGCTCACCACCAAGAAGGGGACAGGACCCCTCCTACGAGCAGTACTTC